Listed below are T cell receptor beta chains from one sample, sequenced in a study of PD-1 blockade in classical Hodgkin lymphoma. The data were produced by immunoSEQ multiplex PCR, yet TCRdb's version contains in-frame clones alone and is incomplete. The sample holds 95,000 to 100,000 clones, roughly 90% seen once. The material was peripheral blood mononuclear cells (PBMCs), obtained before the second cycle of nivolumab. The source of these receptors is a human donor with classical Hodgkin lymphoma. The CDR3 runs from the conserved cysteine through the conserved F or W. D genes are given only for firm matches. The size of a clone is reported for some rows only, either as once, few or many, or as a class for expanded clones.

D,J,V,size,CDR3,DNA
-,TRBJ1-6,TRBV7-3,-,CASSPTGILNSPLHF,TGTGCCAGCAGCCCTACAGGGATTCTTAATTCACCCCTCCACTTT
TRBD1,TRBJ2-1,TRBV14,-,CASSRTGEGVGNEQFF,TGTGCCAGCAGCCGGACAGGGGAAGGAGTGGGAAATGAGCAGTTCTTC
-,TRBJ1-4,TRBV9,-,CASSVDLQGPEKLFF,TGTGCCAGCAGCGTAGATTTGCAGGGCCCTGAAAAACTGTTTTTT
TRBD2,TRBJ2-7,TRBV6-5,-,CASSYSGLGSYEQYF,TGTGCCAGCAGTTACTCCGGACTAGGTTCCTACGAGCAGTACTTC
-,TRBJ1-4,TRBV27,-,CASSLSRGTGEKLFF,TGTGCCAGCAGTTTATCACGCGGGACGGGTGAAAAACTGTTTTTT
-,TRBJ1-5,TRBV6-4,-,CASSEGTDNQPQHF,TGTGCCAGCAGTGAAGGGACCGATAATCAGCCCCAGCATTTT
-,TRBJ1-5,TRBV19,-,CASSILQDDQPQHF,TGTGCCAGTAGTATTTTACAGGATGATCAGCCCCAGCATTTT
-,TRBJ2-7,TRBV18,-,CASSPDYNEQYF,TGTGCCAGCTCACCAGATTATAACGAGCAGTACTTC
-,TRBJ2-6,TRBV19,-,CASSIETRGMAGANVLTF,TGTGCCAGTAGTATAGAAACACGGGGTATGGCTGGGGCCAACGTCCTGACTTTC
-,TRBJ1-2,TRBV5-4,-,CASSLEAPGRYGYTF,TGTGCCAGCAGCTTAGAGGCCCCCGGGAGATATGGCTACACCTTC
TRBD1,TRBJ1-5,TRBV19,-,CASSPPVDRVQPQHF,TGTGCCAGTAGTCCTCCGGTGGACAGGGTTCAGCCCCAGCATTTT
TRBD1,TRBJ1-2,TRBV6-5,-,CASSHDREQTYGYTF,TGTGCCAGCAGCCACGACAGGGAACAAACCTATGGCTACACCTTC
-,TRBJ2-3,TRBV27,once,CASSPLGTNTDTQYF,TGTGCCAGCAGTCCCCTTGGGACCAACACAGATACGCAGTATTTT
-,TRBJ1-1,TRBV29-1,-,CSVVRDTEAFF,TGCAGCGTTGTCAGGGATACTGAAGCTTTCTTT
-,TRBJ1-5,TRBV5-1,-,CASSLFGGDQPQHF,TGCGCCAGCAGCTTGTTTGGGGGGGATCAGCCCCAGCATTTT
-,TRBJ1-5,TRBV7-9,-,CASSLGGDNQPQHF,TGTGCCAGCAGCTTAGGGGGAGACAATCAGCCCCAGCATTTT
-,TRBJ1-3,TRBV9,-,CASSVLSGNTIYF,TGTGCCAGCAGCGTCCTGTCTGGAAACACCATATATTTT
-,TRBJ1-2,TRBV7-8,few,CASSLGGYMYGYTF,TGTGCCAGCAGCTTAGGGGGTTATATGTATGGCTACACCTTC
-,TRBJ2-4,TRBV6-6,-,CASSSEGQKNIQYF,TGTGCCAGCAGTTCCGAGGGGCAGAAAAACATTCAGTACTTC
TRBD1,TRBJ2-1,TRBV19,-,CASSIYLRTGDYNEQFF,TGTGCCAGTAGTATATATCTTCGGACAGGGGATTACAATGAGCAGTTCTTC
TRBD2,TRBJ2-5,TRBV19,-,CASSMYGLAGPQETQYF,TGTGCCAGTAGTATGTATGGGCTAGCGGGACCCCAAGAGACCCAGTACTTC
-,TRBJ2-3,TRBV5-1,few,CASRQTDYSDTQYF,TGCGCCAGCAGACAGACAGATTATTCAGATACGCAGTATTTT